Listed below are T cell receptor beta chains from one sample, sequenced in a study of CD8 T cells in Susac syndrome. TCRdb analysed the immunoSEQ multiplex PCR reads with MiXCR anew, one entry per CDR3 protein. The sample lists 90,000 to 150,000 distinct CDR3 sequences; 92% were seen once. The sample consisted of CD8+ T cells from PBMCs. The origin of the receptors is a human donor in good health. CDR3s include the opening cysteine and the closing phenylalanine or tryptophan. Each record gives: J gene, D gene, V gene, clone size, CDR3 DNA, CDR3 protein. The D gene is left open where the match is weak. Where a row states a size, it is once, few, many or the class of an expanded clone; other rows omit it.

j_call: TRBJ2-7
d_call: .
v_call: TRBV7-2
clone_size: .
cdr3_nt: TGTGCCAGCAGCTTAGAACTAGGGGGGGCGCAGACCTACGAGCAGTACTTC
cdr3_aa: CASSLELGGAQTYEQYF

j_call: TRBJ1-1
d_call: .
v_call: TRBV29-1
clone_size: .
cdr3_nt: TGCAGCGTCGTCCGGGATAAAGGGACTGAAGCTTTCTTT
cdr3_aa: CSVVRDKGTEAFF

j_call: TRBJ2-2
d_call: .
v_call: TRBV20-1
clone_size: once
cdr3_nt: TGCAGTGCTAGAGGGAAGAACACCGGGGAGCTGTTTTTT
cdr3_aa: CSARGKNTGELFF

j_call: TRBJ2-3
d_call: .
v_call: TRBV7-3
clone_size: few
cdr3_nt: TGTGCCAGCAGCTTAGACCGCGGGGATACGCAGTATTTT
cdr3_aa: CASSLDRGDTQYF

j_call: TRBJ1-1
d_call: .
v_call: TRBV4-3
clone_size: .
cdr3_nt: TGCGCCAGCAGCCGTAACCTCGGGGGGGACACTGAAGCTTTCTTT
cdr3_aa: CASSRNLGGDTEAFF

j_call: TRBJ2-3
d_call: .
v_call: TRBV12-3/TRBV12-4
clone_size: .
cdr3_nt: TGTGCCAGCAAAGAGGGAGCCATCACAGATACGCAGTATTTT
cdr3_aa: CASKEGAITDTQYF

j_call: TRBJ1-1
d_call: .
v_call: TRBV18
clone_size: .
cdr3_nt: TGTGCCAGCTCACCATTAAACGGTGTGCCTATTGGTAACACTGAAGCTTTCTTT
cdr3_aa: CASSPLNGVPIGNTEAFF

j_call: TRBJ1-1
d_call: .
v_call: TRBV12-3/TRBV12-4
clone_size: .
cdr3_nt: TGTGCCAGCAGCCAGGACAGTATGAGCACTGAAGCTTTCTTT
cdr3_aa: CASSQDSMSTEAFF

j_call: TRBJ2-3
d_call: .
v_call: TRBV4-2
clone_size: .
cdr3_nt: TGTGCCAGCAGCCAGGGTTTCACAGATACGCAGTATTTT
cdr3_aa: CASSQGFTDTQYF

j_call: TRBJ1-1
d_call: .
v_call: TRBV6-2/TRBV6-3
clone_size: once
cdr3_nt: TGTGCCAGCAGTACACGGGGGGTGTACACTGAAGCTTTCTTT
cdr3_aa: CASSTRGVYTEAFF

j_call: TRBJ2-3
d_call: .
v_call: TRBV5-1
clone_size: .
cdr3_nt: TGCGCCAGCAGGGACGGCGGGACCACAGATACGCAGTATTTT
cdr3_aa: CASRDGGTTDTQYF

j_call: TRBJ2-2
d_call: TRBD1
v_call: TRBV19
clone_size: once
cdr3_nt: TGTGCCAGTAGTCGGATCGGACAGGCGGGCGGGGAGCTGTTTTTT
cdr3_aa: CASSRIGQAGGELFF

j_call: TRBJ2-7
d_call: .
v_call: TRBV7-2
clone_size: .
cdr3_nt: TGTGCCAGCAGCTTTCGGGACGCCCGCGAGCAGTACTTC
cdr3_aa: CASSFRDAREQYF

j_call: TRBJ2-3
d_call: .
v_call: TRBV19
clone_size: .
cdr3_nt: TGTGCCAGCAGTCCACCCCAGGCTAGTGGCACAGATACGCAGTATTTT
cdr3_aa: CASSPPQASGTDTQYF

j_call: TRBJ2-7
d_call: .
v_call: TRBV28
clone_size: .
cdr3_nt: TGTGCCAGCATCAGTGTGAAGGGAGCCTACGAGCAGTACTTC
cdr3_aa: CASISVKGAYEQYF

j_call: TRBJ2-1
d_call: .
v_call: TRBV7-9
clone_size: once
cdr3_nt: TGTGCCGCGGAGGTCGGTGAGCAGTTCTTC
cdr3_aa: CAAEVGEQFF